The 28 T cell receptor beta chains given below trace back to one sample, sequenced in a study of T-cell memory formation after mild COVID-19. TCRdb re-analysed the 5' RACE reads in MiXCR, keeping a single row per CDR3 protein. Of 49,000 or so distinct CDR3 sequences listed, 7% to 8% were seen once; the top ten hold approximately 1.4%. Sequences were obtained from PBMCs or a T cell subset sorted from them (not recorded which). Source of these receptors: a man between 18 and 29 years old who had mild COVID-19 (a few samples of this study predate the infection). Cell type and time point are not known.

This clonotype was counted many times. In nucleotides, the CDR3 is TGTGCCAGCATAAGGTCTGAGGTGAACACTGAAGCTTTCTTT. As protein: CASIRSEVNTEAFF. The chain has TRBV25-1 and TRBJ1-1; the D is unclear. The V gene lost 7 bases and the J gene lost 0 bases, with 12 bases spanning the gap. The CDR3 is made up of 14 amino acids. Germline CDR1 is MGHDK and CDR2 is SYGVNS.

This clonotype came up many times. The gene calls are TRBV7-8 and TRBJ1-2; D remains ambiguous. V lost 3 bases and J 0 bases, leaving 26 bases between the germline ends. The CDR3 length is 20 residues. Germline V CDR1 and CDR2: SGHVS, FQNEAQ. CDR3 loop: CASSLEGLLVRRRANYGYTF. CDR3 nucleotides: TGTGCCAGCAGCTTGGAAGGATTACTCGTTCGGAGGCGCGCTAACTATGGCTACACCTTC.

This clonotype was observed many times. In DNA, the CDR3 is TGTGCCAGCAGCATAGGAGACACCAGCACAGATACGCAGTATTTT. Its protein product is CASSIGDTSTDTQYF. The V call is TRBV21-1, the J call TRBJ2-3. TRBV21-1 is an annotated pseudogene. There are 15 residues in the CDR3.

At least ten counts were recorded for this clonotype. The chain uses TRBV6-5 and TRBJ2-7; TRBD2 aligns across 7 bases. Germline V lookup: CDR1 MNHEY, CDR2 SVGAGI. The CDR3 is 15 residues long. Trimming at V came to 2 bases and at J to 4 bases, leaving 8 bases not matched to a gene. The CDR3 sequence is CASSYGLGGVYEQYF. CDR3 sequence (DNA): TGTGCCAGCAGTTACGGTCTGGGGGGGGTTTACGAGCAGTACTTC.

The rearrangement joins TRBV7-2 to TRBJ2-3; D not certain. The CDR3 sequence is 14 residues long. From germline, CDR1 is SGHTA and CDR2 FQGNSA. Trimming removed 6 bases from V and 1 base from J, with 11 bases in between. This chain's CDR3 is CASRSSPGTDTQYF. As DNA, the CDR3 is TGTGCCAGCAGGTCCTCGCCGGGCACAGATACGCAGTATTTT.

This clonotype was observed many times. The chain uses TRBV5-8 and TRBJ2-7; no clear D gene. The germline V and J ends were trimmed by 8 bases and 5 bases, with 17 bases remaining between them. The CDR3 extends over 13 amino acids. Germline-derived CDR1 and CDR2 are SGHTS and YDEGEE. CDR3 nucleotides: TGTGCCAGTAAACGGCTAGGGTTTAACGAGCAGTACGTC. Translated, it gives CASKRLGFNEQYV.

The chain couples TRBV20-1 to TRBJ1-5; no clear D gene. V shed 3 bases and J shed 4 bases, with 7 bases lying between them. From germline, CDR1 is DFQATT and CDR2 SNEGSKA (reference sequence). The CDR3 is made up of 12 amino acids. The DNA of the CDR3 is TGCAGTGCTAGTAGGCGAAATCAGCCCCAGCATTTT. Translation gives CSASRRNQPQHF.

This chain links TRBV20-1 with TRBJ2-5, with a possible D match to TRBD2 (6 bases). V was pared by 4 bases and J by 1 base, with 13 bases between. The CDR3 totals 14 residues. From germline, CDR1 is DFQATT and CDR2 SNEGSKA (reference sequence). This chain's CDR3 is CSAIPGVVQETQYF. DNA for the CDR3: TGCAGTGCTATTCCGGGAGTTGTCCAAGAGACCCAGTACTTC.

The V call is TRBV20-1, the J call TRBJ2-1; 12 nucleotides match TRBD2. The CDR3 has 16 amino acids. Germline V gene sequence: CDR1 DFQATT, CDR2 SNEGSKA (reference sequence). With V trimmed by 0 bases and J by 8 bases, 8 bases remained unmatched. The CDR3 DNA reads TGCAGTGCTAGAGATAGGCTAGCGGGGGGGAGAGATGAGCAGTTCTTC. Its protein is CSARDRLAGGRDEQFF.

This clonotype was observed many times. V usage is TRBV19 and J usage is TRBJ1-2; unclear D gene. Deletions cut 5 bases from V and 4 bases from J, with 8 bases between. Germline loops: CDR1 LNHDA, CDR2 SQIVND (reference sequence). The CDR3 has 12 amino acids. The CDR3 DNA follows: TGTGCCAGTAGTCCTGACTCCTATGGCTACACCTTC. It yields the protein CASSPDSYGYTF.

The J gene is TRBJ2-2, the V gene TRBV19, with D tentatively TRBD1 (5 bases). The V end was cut by 5 bases, the J end by 4 bases, with 8 bases between. CDR1 LNHDA and CDR2 SQIVND come from the germline V gene (reference sequence). The CDR3 is 13 residues long. The CDR3 DNA reads TGTGCCAGTAGTCCAAGGGGCACCGGGGAGCTGTTTTTT. Translating gives CASSPRGTGELFF.

This clonotype was observed a handful of times. The V call is TRBV5-1, the J call TRBJ2-3; D could derive from TRBD1 or TRBD2 (5 bases each). The CDR3 extends over 15 amino acids. V was pared by 1 base and J by 6 bases, with 15 bases between. Per germline, CDR1 SGHRS and CDR2 YFSETQ. Here the CDR3 reads CASSLLGDQKDTQYF. CDR3 coding DNA: TGCGCCAGCAGCTTGCTCGGGGACCAGAAGGATACGCAGTATTTT. The full variable domain, its missing parts supplied by reference TRBV5-1 and TRBJ2-3, is KAGVTQTPRYLIKTRGQQVTLSCSPISGHRSVSWYQQTPGQGLQFLFEYFSETQRNKGNFPGRFSGRQFSNSRSEMNVSTLELGDSALYLCASSLLGDQKDTQYFGPGTRLTVL.

This clonotype has at least ten counts. J is TRBJ2-5 and V is TRBV11-1, with D hard to call. This CDR3 contains 13 residues. Trimming took 2 bases from V and 4 from J, leaving 8 bases between them. Germline V gene data show CDR1 as SGHAT and CDR2 as FQDESV (reference sequence). CDR3 sequence: CASSLRRAETQYF. The CDR3 DNA follows: TGTGCCAGCAGCTTAAGAAGGGCAGAGACCCAGTACTTC.

In this sample, this clonotype turned up a few times. This sequence joins TRBV7-3 and TRBJ2-5; TRBD2 matches 7 bases. Germline CDR1 is SGHTA and CDR2 is FQGTGA. V was pared by 0 bases and J by 5 bases, with 0 bases of the junction left unmatched. The CDR3 extends over 13 amino acids. Here the CDR3 reads CASSLTSGETQYF. The CDR3 region has the DNA TGTGCCAGCAGCTTAACTAGCGGGGAGACCCAGTACTTC.

This clonotype was recorded a few times. The genes are TRBV7-9 and TRBJ1-5; D perhaps matches TRBD1 (5 bases). The CDR3 spans 12 residues. The V and J ends lost 5 bases and 9 bases respectively, with 11 bases between them. CDR1 is SEHNR and CDR2 is FQNEAQ in the germline V gene (reference sequence). The DNA of the CDR3 is TGTGCCAGCAGCATGAGCGGGGGGCCCCAGCATTTT. Translated, it gives CASSMSGGPQHF.

The genes are TRBV7-2 and TRBJ2-7; 14 bases agree with TRBD2. V lost 2 bases and J lost 6; bases outside the gene matches: 6. The CDR3 has 16 amino acids. The germline CDR1 and CDR2 sequences are SGHTA and FQGNSA. CDR3 nucleotides: TGTGCCAGCAGCTTATACTATGGACTAGCGGGGGGCGAGCAGTACTTC. As protein: CASSLYYGLAGGEQYF.

The genes are TRBV29-1 and TRBJ2-3; D is ambiguous. CDR3 length: 13 residues. V dropped 3 bases and J dropped 1 base, with 8 bases sitting between them. Germline V gene data show CDR1 as SQVTM and CDR2 as ANQGSEA. The CDR3 protein is CSVDSAGTDTQYF. CDR3 nucleotides: TGCAGCGTTGATTCGGCGGGCACAGATACGCAGTATTTT.

For the CDR3, the DNA is TGCGCCAGCAGCGTCACGGGACTCCGGAGCTATGAGCAGTTCTTC. Its protein is CASSVTGLRSYEQFF. The V call is TRBV5-1, the J call TRBJ2-1, with D tentatively TRBD2 (6 bases). The germline gives CDR1 SGHRS, CDR2 YFSETQ. The CDR3 runs 15 residues. Trimming removed 4 bases at V and 8 bases at J, with 19 bases between.

This clonotype was picked up a small number of times. This CDR3 reads CASSDSSGRIGELFF. CDR3 coding DNA: TGTGCCAGCAGTGACTCCTCAGGTCGGATCGGGGAGCTGTTTTTT. This chain connects TRBV2 to TRBJ2-2; D remains unclear. Between the trimmed V and J ends, which lost 3 bases and 7 bases, there was a span of 15 bases. Germline values: CDR1 SNHLY, CDR2 FYNNEI. The CDR3 consists of 15 residues.

This clonotype is medium-sized. The chain has TRBV5-1 and TRBJ2-7, with D perhaps assigned TRBD1 or TRBD2 (5 bases each). Per germline, CDR1 SGHRS and CDR2 YFSETQ. V was cut by 0 bases and J by 2 bases, with 12 bases left in between. This CDR3 has 15 amino acids. CDR3 nucleotides: TGCGCCAGCAGCTTGGACGGGACCCCCACCTACGAGCAGTACGTC. It yields the protein CASSLDGTPTYEQYV.

A few counts support this clonotype. The CDR3 nucleotides are TGTGCCATCAGGCGGGACAGCGACTGGGGCTACACCTTC. Translation: CAIRRDSDWGYTF. The V call is TRBV10-3, the J call TRBJ1-2; 7 positions agree with TRBD1. After removal of 6 bases from V and 8 bases from J, the junction contained 9 bases not matched to a gene. Germline loops: CDR1 ENHRY, CDR2 SYGVKD. The CDR3 spans 13 residues.

Many counts were recorded for this clonotype. The rearrangement uses TRBV4-2 and TRBJ2-5, with 8 bases matching TRBD2. V lost 0 bases, J lost 4 bases, and 19 bases stayed unmatched. This CDR3 region has 20 residues. CDR1 is LGHNA, CDR2 YNFKEQ, per germline. DNA of the CDR3: TGTGCCAGCAGCCAAGATCCGTCCAGCGGGGGACCCACCCCGCGAGAGACCCAGTACTTC. This translates into CASSQDPSSGGPTPRETQYF.

A few counts support this clonotype. The chain joins TRBV7-9 to TRBJ1-6, with D hard to call. V lost 2 bases and J lost 7, with 6 bases in between. This CDR3 is 13 amino acids long. The germline V gene encodes CDR1 SEHNR and CDR2 FQNEAQ (reference sequence). CDR3 sequence reads: CASSLYYNSPLHF. CDR3 sequence (DNA): TGTGCCAGCAGCTTATACTACAATTCACCCCTCCACTTT.

The table lists this clonotype with many counts. The V and J genes are TRBV20-1 and TRBJ2-3; the match to TRBD2 covers 10 bases. Germline CDR1 reads DFQATT; CDR2 reads SNEGSKA (reference sequence). The CDR3 spans 13 residues. Trimming at V came to 6 bases and at J to 5 bases, leaving 5 bases not matched to a gene. CDR3: CSARQRGGDTQYF. The CDR3 DNA is TGCAGTGCCCGACAGCGGGGGGGAGATACGCAGTATTTT.

The V call is TRBV7-2, the J call TRBJ1-5; possible D gene TRBD1, 5 bases. Trimming removed 1 base from V and 2 bases from J, with 12 bases in between. Germline CDR1 and CDR2: SGHTA and FQGNSA. The CDR3 loop spans 16 amino acids. CDR3 in amino acids: CASSLGGVPGNQPQHF. In nucleotides, the CDR3 is TGTGCCAGCAGCTTAGGGGGGGTTCCGGGCAATCAGCCCCAGCATTTT.

This clonotype was observed a few times. The chain is built from TRBV28 and TRBJ2-5; possible D gene TRBD2, 5 bases. V lost 4 bases and J 5 bases, leaving 23 bases between the germline ends. CDR1 MDHEN and CDR2 SYDVKM come from the germline V gene. There are 17 residues in the CDR3. CDR3 region: CASSSVGSGGLTETQYF. Here the CDR3 DNA reads TGTGCCAGCAGTTCAGTGGGCTCCGGAGGCCTAACGGAGACCCAGTACTTC.

The chain is built from TRBV12-3 or TRBV12-4 and TRBJ2-5; 8 positions agree with TRBD1. The CDR3 length is 11 residues. V shed 6 bases and J 7 bases; nucleotides not matched to a gene: 1. The CDR3 nucleotides read TGTGCCAGCAGCACAGGGGGGACCCAGTACTTC. Translation: CASSTGGTQYF.

There are a few counts of this clonotype. The chain combines TRBV7-9 with TRBJ2-2; D is ambiguous. Germline V gives CDR1 SEHNR, CDR2 FQNEAQ (reference sequence). Trimming took 5 bases from V and 1 from J, leaving 5 bases between them. This CDR3 region has 13 residues. CDR3 coding DNA: TGTGCCAGCAGCCCTAGGAACACCGGGGAGCTGTTTTTT. Amino acids: CASSPRNTGELFF.